Shown below are 7 T cell receptor beta chains from a single sample sequenced in a study of T-cell reconstitution after alpha-beta-depleted transplantation in children. The library targeted TCRbeta and was prepared with unique molecular identifiers. One entry per CDR3 protein results from TCRdb running MiXCR on the PCR reads. Of 80,000 or so distinct CDR3 sequences in the sample, over 12% were seen once. The source material was PBMCs, mostly from graft donor cells, sampled 180 days after TCRalphabeta/CD19-depleted stem cell transplant. All receptors derive from a male patient between 2 and 9 years old who had a stem cell transplant for acute lymphoblastic leukemia, so the T cells may come from the graft donor.

This clonotype has just a few counts. At one end, the junction sequence differs from germline, possibly due to a read error. This chain uses TRBV7-7 with TRBJ1-2, with 8 bases matching TRBD1. Germline V lookup: CDR1 SSHAT, CDR2 FNYEAQ (reference sequence). This CDR3 comprises 17 residues. The DNA of the CDR3 is TGTGCTAGCAGCTTAGTCGGACAGGGCAGGGCTAACTATGGCTACACCTTC. This translates into CASSLVGQGRANYGYTF.

This clonotype turned up a few times. V and J are TRBV15 and TRBJ1-3; maybe TRBD1 (5 bases). Looked up from germline, CDR1 is LNHNV and CDR2 is YYDKDF (reference sequence). Trimming cost V 6 bases and J 0 bases, with 15 bases left between them. The CDR3 contains 16 residues. The CDR3 loop reads CATSPHRLLSGNTIYF. For the CDR3, the DNA is TGTGCCACCAGTCCTCACAGGTTACTCTCTGGAAACACCATATATTTT.

This chain uses TRBV5-1 with TRBJ2-5, with D tentatively TRBD1 or TRBD2 (5 bases each). The CDR3 has 15 amino acids. V was cut by 4 bases and J by 0 bases, with 13 bases left in between. CDR1 and CDR2 from the germline V gene are SGHRS and YFSETQ. The CDR3 DNA is TGCGCCAGCAGCACCGGGACGGCGTACCAAGAGACCCAGTACTTC. Protein: CASSTGTAYQETQYF.

CDR3 sequence reads: CASSSPGGGGYGYTF. The CDR3 nucleotides are TGTGCCAGCAGTTCGCCTGGGGGAGGGGGGTATGGCTACACCTTC. The chain joins TRBV28 to TRBJ1-2; D may be TRBD1 (6 bases). CDR3 length: 15 amino acids. Germline V lookup: CDR1 MDHEN, CDR2 SYDVKM. Trimming cost V 4 bases and J 5 bases, with 17 bases left between them.

This clonotype has a handful of counts. The chain carries TRBV7-2 and TRBJ2-4; tentative D call: TRBD1 (7 bases). Trimming pared 2 bases from V and 9 bases from J, leaving 23 bases between. This CDR3 has 17 residues. Germline V CDR1 and CDR2: SGHTA, FQGNSA. CDR3 DNA: TGTGCCAGCAGCTTACCGACAGGGACTGGTAGTAGCGCCATTCAGTACTTC. Its translation is CASSLPTGTGSSAIQYF. Using reference TRBV7-2 and TRBJ2-4 for the parts outside the CDR3, the full variable domain is GAGVSQSPSNKVTEKGKDVELRCDPISGHTALYWYRQSLGQGLEFLIYFQGNSAPDKSGLPSDRFSAERTGGSVSTLTIQRTQQEDSAVYLCASSLPTGTGSSAIQYFGAGTRLSVL.

V is TRBV7-9 and J is TRBJ1-2; 7 bases agree with TRBD1. With 2 bases clipped from V and 4 bases from J, the junction kept 7 bases outside the gene matches. CDR1 is SEHNR, CDR2 FQNEAQ, per germline (reference sequence). The length of the CDR3 is 15 residues. CDR3 residues: CASSLIPDRVYGYTF. The CDR3 DNA is TGTGCCAGCAGCTTAATCCCCGACAGGGTCTATGGCTACACCTTC. Full variable domain (outside the CDR3, taken from reference TRBV7-9 and TRBJ1-2): DTGVSQNPRHKITKRGQNVTFRCDPISEHNRLYWYRQTLGQGPEFLTYFQNEAQLEKSRLLSDRFSAERPKGSFSTLEIQRTEQGDSAMYLCASSLIPDRVYGYTFGSGTRLTVV.

This clonotype was seen at least ten times. The rearrangement joins TRBV20-1 to TRBJ1-5; D possibly corresponds to TRBD1 (6 bases). The CDR3 has 15 amino acids. Deletions cut 3 bases from V and 4 bases from J, with 16 bases between. The germline V gene has CDR1 DFQATT and CDR2 SNEGSKA (reference sequence). CDR3 sequence: CSASPPIGGNQPQHF. For the CDR3, the DNA is TGCAGTGCTAGCCCCCCAATAGGGGGAAATCAGCCCCAGCATTTT.